These 8 T cell receptor beta chains were all obtained from the same sample, sequenced in a study of blood T cell repertoires in COVID-19. Clones were sequenced by immunoSEQ multiplex PCR, and TCRdb holds only the in-frame ones, with some missing. This sample yields 200,000 to 250,000 clones, of which 70% to 85% are seen a single time; around 16% belongs to the top ten. The sequencing input was PBMCs or T cells enriched from blood (not recorded which). The receptor set was obtained from a man in his forties who had recovered from COVID-19.

J is TRBJ1-3 and V is TRBV10-3; D gene unclear. The CDR3 sequence is 14 residues long. Germline lookup yields CDR1 ENHRY and CDR2 SYGVKD. Trimming took 10 bases from V and 1 from J, leaving 14 bases between them. CDR3 sequence: CATRELESGNTIYF. CDR3 coding DNA: TGTGCCACCCGCGAATTGGAGTCTGGAAACACCATATATTTT.

This chain joins TRBV7-9 and TRBJ2-3; TRBD1 aligns across 12 bases. Germline values: CDR1 SEHNR, CDR2 FQNEAQ (reference sequence). J lost 6 bases, V lost 4 bases, and 5 bases had no gene match. The CDR3 is 15 amino acids. In DNA, the CDR3 is TGTGCCAGCAGCTCCGGGACAGGGGGCCGGGATACGCAGTATTTT. Protein: CASSSGTGGRDTQYF.

V usage is TRBV2 and J usage is TRBJ2-3; 7 nucleotides agree with TRBD2. V was pared by 6 bases and J by 4 bases, with 4 bases of the junction left unmatched. This CDR3 comprises 13 residues. Germline V lookup: CDR1 SNHLY, CDR2 FYNNEI. The CDR3 loop is CASRGLKSDTQYF. CDR3 sequence (DNA): TGTGCCAGCAGGGGACTAAAATCAGATACGCAGTATTTT.

The chain is built from TRBV6-2 or TRBV6-3 and TRBJ1-1; possibly TRBD1 for D (5 bases). The germline CDR1 and CDR2 sequences are MNHEY and SVGEGT. The CDR3 spans 14 residues. V was trimmed by 2 bases and J by 5 bases, leaving 12 bases between them. The CDR3 is CASSYGHGKTEAFF. CDR3 DNA sequence: TGTGCCAGCAGTTACGGACACGGAAAGACTGAAGCTTTCTTT.

J is TRBJ2-1 and V is TRBV18; the match to TRBD2 covers 7 bases. The CDR3 has 13 amino acids. The germline CDR1 and CDR2 sequences are KGHSH and LQKENI. With 4 bases clipped from V and 3 bases from J, the junction kept 0 bases outside the gene matches. The CDR3 loop reads CASSRGGYNEQFF. The CDR3 DNA reads as TGTGCCAGCTCACGGGGGGGCTACAATGAGCAGTTCTTC.

This clone was picked up a small number of times. The chain carries TRBV3-1 (or the pseudogene TRBV3-2) and TRBJ1-2; tentative D call: TRBD1 (5 bases). The CDR3 has 15 residues. Trimming took off 5 bases at V and 2 bases at J, with 15 bases between the two ends. Germline V gene data show CDR1 as LGHDT and CDR2 as YNNKEL (reference sequence). The CDR3 spells CASSALGGTNYGYTF. The CDR3 nucleotides read TGTGCCAGCAGCGCCCTAGGCGGGACCAACTATGGCTACACCTTC.

The chain is built from TRBV5-6 and TRBJ2-1, with TRBD1 matching 9 bases. The CDR3 runs 16 residues. Germline loops: CDR1 SGHDT, CDR2 YYEEEE. The ends lost 4 bases at V and 12 bases at J; junction bases unmatched: 17. CDR3: CASSPTEDRGRVGQFF. The CDR3 DNA sequence: TGTGCCAGCAGCCCTACGGAGGACAGGGGTCGGGTGGGGCAGTTCTTC.

The chain has TRBV18 and TRBJ2-7; the D gene is possibly TRBD1 (6 bases). Trimming left V 4 bases short and J 1 base short, with 11 bases between. The CDR3 has 14 residues. Germline values: CDR1 KGHSH, CDR2 LQKENI. The DNA of the CDR3 is TGTGCCAGCTCACTGGGACAATCTTCCTACGAGCAGTACTTC. The encoded protein is CASSLGQSSYEQYF.